What follows is one T cell receptor (beta chain) and its context. Its antigen remains unidentified. No base quality information exists; no much larger clone differs at one position. This entry belongs to a study of cytomegalovirus exposure and HLA in healthy donors (dated by TCRdb to between 2016 and 2019). Background for the entire study: According to an earlier analysis of 587 of the donors, about 179 million T cells yielded over 100 million unique TCR beta sequences and approximately 300 Gb of sequence data. Roughly 300 gigabases of sequencing data and 70 million to 85 million unique TCR sequences were included in an early release covering roughly 700 HLA-typed donors. Among the approximately 400 genotyped donors, around 81% belonged to the genetic ancestry cluster associated with self-reported Caucasian donors. The study aimed to test whether cataloging public T cell receptors could reveal signatures of past pathogen exposure. The T cell repertoires of several hundred subjects were profiled by immunosequencing and related to cytomegalovirus serostatus. Along with the approximately 620-subject first cohort, a separate validation cohort of over a hundred different subjects was used. To predict cytomegalovirus infection status, the study brought together high-throughput TCR immunosequencing, statistical association of individual TCRs with disease status, and machine learning. To study patterns of TCR occurrence, a later analysis re-analyzed previously published TCR beta repertoires from 666 donors and added high-resolution HLA genotyping. In the later analysis, no new phenotypic data were used to find candidate immune exposures; instead, reliance was placed on TCR beta sequences and their occurrence across donors. An earlier analysis of 587 of the donors used high-throughput TCR beta sequencing to judge whether each TCR beta V gene segment behaved as functional or pseudogenic. Donor age, sex, ethnicity and CMV serostatus were compiled together with the repertoire data. Genome-wide SNP genotypes for about three fifths of the roughly 670 donors were used in a later genetic analysis, which treated that subset as a discovery cohort. All discovery cohort repertoires had been generated using a single sequencing platform. HLA typing included class I and class II loci at four-digit resolution. The number of donors typed differed by locus, with 629-630 for A, B, C, DRB1 and DQB1, more than 500 for DQA1, 600 to 610 for DPA1, and 400 to 490 for DPB1. Because of strong linkage in the cohort, roughly 5 DR-DQ haplotypes were treated as single units for association and clustering. Across roughly 420 genotyped donors of the cohort, an average of about 240,000 unique TCR beta nucleotide sequences per donor were sequenced, and roughly 20% of those sequences were non-productive. What the research found in general, with its limitations: Roughly uniform sequencing depth across donors was assumed in presence/absence analyses, although this assumption may not hold. Correlated functional status among segregating V segments might be attributable to linkage disequilibrium, but an unknown experimental factor could not be ruled out. According to a later analysis, most CMV-associated TCR beta chains appeared to be HLA-restricted, and the HLA associations seemed to be driven largely by CMV exposure. The study gave a list of about 150 TCR beta chains associated with cytomegalovirus. At a false discovery rate of 0.05, a later analysis linked 15,000 to 20,000 TCR beta sequences to specific HLA alleles. A later genetic analysis reported fewer N-insertions in productive TCRs among donors in an Asian-associated ancestry cluster than the roughly 700-donor mean. CMV serostatus was the only immune exposure information available for the cohort. In vitro tests confirmed that a few of the cytomegalovirus-associated TCR beta chains recognize cytomegalovirus antigens. A later analysis found that HLA-associated TCR beta chains were more clonally expanded and had lower generation probabilities than equally common non-associated chains. A group of highly shared sequence variants was considered likely to be a technical artifact of the sequencing pipeline. The classifier was reported to diagnose cytomegalovirus status with high specificity and sensitivity in both the original cohort and the validation cohort. Because counts were too low, about 18 rarely observed V segments, including chromosome 9 orphons, were left out of the earlier analysis of 500 to 750 of the donors. The cohort was sequenced for TCR beta chains only, and without alpha or paired-chain data the features that could be detected were limited. The authors suggested that the approach could potentially be generalized to other disease states and immunological phenotypes. A further reported finding was that TCR beta sequences accurately predicted the HLA-A and HLA-B alleles for most subjects in the first cohort. Because some donors lacked HLA typing at each locus, the association tests relied only on the typed subset. In a later analysis, several top co-occurrence clusters were reported to appear linked to parvovirus B19, influenza, CMV and Epstein-Barr virus. In a later genetic analysis, a missense DCLRE1C variant was associated with V-gene and J-gene trimming of TCR beta chains, and the association was replicated in an independent cohort. Across donors, most TCR sequences were observed very rarely, whereas some public TCRs were present in many individuals. Strong co-occurrence of HLA alleles, especially DR and DQ, made assigning TCR associations to individual alleles difficult. According to a later analysis, TCR association rates differed among HLA loci, with DRB1 alleles showing the most associated TCRs and HLA-C alleles showing the fewest. Because the 87-base-pair reads could not distinguish some IMGT-functional V segments, including TRBV6-2 and TRBV6-3, those segments were excluded. In an earlier analysis of some 500 of the donors, most TCR beta V segments appeared in productive rearrangements about 87% or about 30% of the time, broadly matching IMGT annotations.

The germline V end is reduced by 5 bases and the J end by 2 bases; junction bases left unmatched: 5. According to the germline V gene (reference sequence), CDR1 reads SEHNR and CDR2 reads FQNEAQ. Including cysteine and phenylalanine, the CDR3 has 14 amino acids. The read is trimmed to its CDR3 DNA, 42 bases read in frame from base 1. The library was obtained by the immunoSEQ multiplex PCR assay. A mixture of 60 forward primers for TCR Vbeta segments and 13 reverse primers for TCR Jbeta segments was used in the multiplex PCR. The CDR3 region of rearranged TCR beta genes was amplified from genomic DNA by a multiplex PCR assay. Amplified TCR beta libraries were sequenced as 87-base-pair reads on the Illumina HiSeq System. In the original analysis: A later analysis counted approximately 76 million unique TCR beta chains across the 550 to 700 repertoires, and some 12 million of these chains were shared by at least two donors. To remove PCR and sequencing errors, raw reads were error-corrected and collapsed into unique sequences using a nearest-neighbor algorithm that merged closely related sequences. CDR3 sequences were aligned to IMGT reference sequences to assign V, D and J gene segments. Each retained sequence needed at least a six-nucleotide match to both a V gene segment and a J gene segment. Rearrangements were classified as productive when the CDR3 lacked stop codons and remained in frame with V and J, and all other rearrangements were classified as non-productive. CDR3 was defined by IMGT convention, running from the second conserved V-encoded cysteine to the conserved J-encoded phenylalanine. The earlier analysis of about 640 of the donors excluded any sequence lacking an unambiguous match to a single V gene segment. In an earlier analysis of 587 of the donors, a V segment was called functional when productive rearrangements were above 56.7%, and segregating when the standard deviation between donors exceeded 5%. A statistical classification framework was built for diagnosing cytomegalovirus status from the catalog of TCR beta chain sequences. A later analysis assigned V and J genes by comparing TCR nucleotide sequences with IMGT/GENE-DB human TR gene sequences. The TCRdist pipeline was used in a later analysis to assign CDR3 sequences and most-parsimonious VDJ recombination scenarios. In a later analysis, each TCR beta chain was defined by its CDR3 amino acid sequence together with its V-gene family, and reads lacking a unique V-gene family were excluded. To address suspected cross-contamination and a sequencing artifact, a later analysis removed several hundred highly shared, low-generation-probability nucleotide sequences. In a later analysis, a clonal expansion index was calculated for each public chain from normalized within-repertoire ranks of inferred template counts. A later analysis computed generation probabilities with a VDJ recombination model fitted to out-of-frame rearrangements, and checked the results against IGoR. In a later analysis, TCR-TCR, TCR-HLA and TCR-CMV co-occurrence was scored with hypergeometric tests, and a repertoire-size bias correction was applied to TCR pairs. A later analysis estimated false discovery rates by permuting HLA or CMV assignments 20 times. In a later analysis, co-occurring TCRs were grouped with DBSCAN, and TCRdist sequence similarity was added when clustering was performed within HLA-allele-positive subsets. Repertoires with fewer than 30,000 or more than 120,000 public chains, plus five repertoires with anomalous nucleotide sharing, were excluded from co-occurrence clustering. Not all clones reach the TCRdb copy of this immuneACCESS table, which keeps in-frame sequences only. Checked studies attribute under half of the gap to unresolved V genes and leave the rest unexplained. The V and J calls and the clone size are those of that table, but D and trimming were determined from the DNA. The sample contains some 180,000 clones, about four fifths of them found a single time. The ten top clones hold 1.7% of the sample.

In total, approximately 700 healthy bone marrow donors made up the cohort. At the time of sampling, all cohort members were nominally healthy, though unrecorded immune exposures were likely present. The donor was CMV seronegative and was included in the group of a few hundred seronegative cohort members. A peripheral blood sample was collected from each donor, and TCR beta sequencing was performed on peripheral blood mononuclear cells. Genomic DNA extraction from the blood cell samples was performed with the Qiagen DNeasy Blood Extraction Kit. Sequenced: PBMCs. The chain is assembled from TRBV7-9 and TRBJ2-7; 8 nucleotides in the junction match TRBD1. This TCR came from a woman in her late teens or twenties in good health and CMV-seronegative. The CDR3 reads as follows: CASSQGQATYEQYF. The DNA is as follows: TGTGCCAGCAGCCAGGGACAGGCTACCTACGAGCAGTACTTC.